The next 12 T cell receptor beta chains were all read from a single sample in a study of cytomegalovirus exposure and HLA in healthy donors. Primers: 60 Vbeta forward and 13 Jbeta reverse. The protocol was immunoSEQ multiplex PCR, while the TCRdb copy is restricted to in-frame clones and leaves out a portion. The table records roughly 80,000 clones, around 67% of them present only once. The sequencing input was PBMCs. The origin of the receptors is a woman aged 45-59 years in good health and CMV-seropositive.

The V call is TRBV6-6, the J call TRBJ1-1; D gene uncertain. The V end lost 0 bases, the J end lost 6 bases, and 5 bases lay between the germline ends. The length of the CDR3 is 12 residues. From germline, CDR1 is MNHNY and CDR2 SVGAGI (reference sequence). The CDR3 is CASSYSSAEAFF. The CDR3 DNA reads as TGTGCCAGCAGTTACTCGTCGGCTGAAGCTTTCTTT.

This clone was seen a handful of times. The CDR3 sequence: CASSLYAGFGKLFF. In DNA, the CDR3 is TGTGCCAGCAGTTTATACGCGGGTTTCGGAAAACTGTTTTTT. The J gene is TRBJ1-4, the V gene TRBV27; D not resolved. From germline, CDR1 is MNHEY and CDR2 SMNVEV (reference sequence). V lost 1 base to trimming and J lost 10 bases, with 13 bases between them. The CDR3 length is 14 residues.

This chain links TRBV18 with TRBJ1-1, with TRBD1 matching 8 bases. The CDR3 extends over 14 amino acids. After removal of 4 bases from V and 1 base from J, the junction contained 2 bases not matched to a gene. Germline lookup yields CDR1 KGHSH and CDR2 LQKENI. The CDR3 region is CASSLQGENTEAFF. The CDR3 DNA sequence: TGTGCCAGCTCACTACAGGGGGAGAACACTGAAGCTTTCTTT.

The V and J genes are TRBV11-3 and TRBJ1-1; 7 bases line up with TRBD1. V gave up 4 bases and J gave up 0 bases; unmatched junction bases: 2. The CDR3 runs to 14 residues. Germline CDR1 SGHNT, CDR2 YENEEA. The CDR3 loop reads CASSSTGVNTEAFF. CDR3 coding DNA: TGTGCCAGCAGCTCTACAGGGGTGAACACTGAAGCTTTCTTT.

The J gene is TRBJ2-2, the V gene TRBV10-3, with D perhaps matching TRBD1 (5 bases). The CDR3 runs to 14 residues. Per germline, CDR1 ENHRY and CDR2 SYGVKD. V was pared by 3 bases and J by 4 bases, with 9 bases between. This CDR3 reads CAISDRAGTGELFF. The CDR3 DNA sequence: TGTGCCATCAGTGACAGGGCAGGCACCGGGGAGCTGTTTTTT.

This clone has only one observation. The rearrangement joins TRBV28 to TRBJ2-1, with 8 positions matching TRBD1. Germline values: CDR1 MDHEN, CDR2 SYDVKM. This CDR3 is 14 amino acids long. V dropped 7 bases and J dropped 4; count of bases not matched to a gene: 6. The CDR3, as DNA: TGTGCCAGCACGTTGACAGGGGAATACAATGAGCAGTTCTTC. This gives the protein CASTLTGEYNEQFF.

This chain connects TRBV19 to TRBJ2-5; a possible D gene is TRBD1 (6 bases). The CDR3 spans 16 residues. Per germline, CDR1 LNHDA and CDR2 SQIVND (reference sequence). Between the trimmed V and J ends, which lost 0 bases and 5 bases, there was a span of 16 bases. This chain's CDR3 is CASSIDLPQGRETQYF. The DNA of the CDR3 is TGTGCCAGTAGTATAGATCTACCACAGGGAAGGGAGACCCAGTACTTC.

The chain combines TRBV6-5 with TRBJ1-4; maybe TRBD1 (6 bases). The CDR3 consists of 13 residues. V was shortened by 6 bases and J by 5 bases, with 10 bases between the two germline ends. The germline CDR1 and CDR2 sequences are MNHEY and SVGAGI. The CDR3 here is CASRMQGNEKLFF. DNA of the CDR3: TGTGCCAGCAGGATGCAGGGGAATGAAAAACTGTTTTTT.

The chain is built from TRBV29-1 and TRBJ2-1, with a tentative D call TRBD2 (5 bases). This CDR3 region has 14 residues. The V gene's germline CDR1 is SQVTM and CDR2 ANQGSEA. The V end lost 6 bases, the J end lost 0 bases, and 12 bases lay between the germline ends. The CDR3 nucleotides are TGCAGCGTCCCCGGGGAGAGCTCCTACAATGAGCAGTTCTTC. Its translation is CSVPGESSYNEQFF.

The chain's CDR3 is CAWAGQGSYEQYV. In DNA form, the CDR3 reads TGTGCCTGGGCTGGACAGGGCTCCTACGAGCAGTACGTC. The chain recombines TRBV30 with TRBJ2-7; 8 positions match TRBD1. Per germline, CDR1 GTSNPN and CDR2 SVGIG (reference sequence). The V segment lost 5 bases and the J segment 0 bases; nucleotides outside the gene matches: 3. The CDR3 extends over 13 amino acids.

In regard to this clone: Likely a read error: the CDR3 ends without its conserved phenylalanine or tryptophan. The chain links TRBV6-7 to TRBJ1-2, with 8 bases matching TRBD1. TRBV6-7 is designated an ORF whose function remains uncertain. This CDR3 is built from 14 residues. V lost 6 bases, J lost 4 bases, and 7 bases stayed unmatched. The CDR3 DNA reads TGTGCCAGCAGAACCCCACAGGGGGTCTATGGCTACACCCTC. Translation gives CASRTPQGVYGYTL.

This sequence joins TRBV5-1 and TRBJ1-1, with D hard to call. In germline, CDR1 is SGHRS, CDR2 YFSETQ. The CDR3 sequence is 14 residues long. V lost 0 bases, J lost 8 bases, and 14 bases lay in between. CDR3 residues: CASSLAEGTWEAFF. CDR3 coding DNA: TGCGCCAGCAGCTTGGCCGAGGGAACCTGGGAAGCTTTCTTT.